This T cell receptor (beta chain) is from a study of CD8+ T cells in alopecia areata. The wider study: Treated patients received severity scores based on the percentage of scalp area affected.

Germline CDR1 reads SQVTM; CDR2 reads ANQGSEA. The CDR3 is 13 amino acids. Trimming cost V 2 bases and J 2 bases, with 8 bases left between them. Treatment noted: oral pan-JAK inhibitor, 5-10 mg twice daily. On this clone itself: Its antigen is currently unknown.

Extraction and reverse transcription of RNA yielded cDNA as the sequencing template. Using immunoSEQ multiplex PCR, the repertoire was profiled, and TCRdb retains in-frame clones only, with some absent. The sample carries some 210,000 clones, 66% recorded once. Study-level points and caveats: Clonality was higher in lesional than normal scalp, especially in alopecia totalis/universalis.

The sample in question was CD4+ T cells sorted from blood, obtained around week 44, from a patient treated with tofacitinib. The V call is TRBV29-1, the J call TRBJ2-3; D not resolved. This TCR came from a human donor with alopecia areata. The CDR3 bases are TGCAGCGTTGAATCGCGGTACACAGATACGCAGTATTTT. Its translation is CSVESRYTDTQYF.